Listed here is a single T cell receptor beta chain. Per the germline V gene, CDR1 is SNHLY and CDR2 is FYNNEI. Trimming shortened V by 6 bases and J by 0 bases, and 8 bases separated the two germline ends. The CDR3 loop spans 13 amino acids. The data originate from a study of blood T cell repertoires in COVID-19. Across the study: There were acute and convalescent COVID-19 samples, and they came from the United States, Italy and Spain. T cells, B-cell-depleted T cells, or PBMCs provided the cDNA or gDNA that served as material.

Study members were between 18 and 89 years old and lived in around 24 US regions. Original processing methods: Amplification from reference gene primers served as the basis for estimated nucleated cell counts. Profiling relied on immunoSEQ multiplex PCR, and the TCRdb table lists in-frame clones only, not all of them. V, J and clone size were drawn from that table, and D and trimming were deduced from the DNA. The sample has about 220,000 clones; about four fifths are singletons. The material sequenced was PBMCs or T cells enriched from blood (not recorded which). This clonotype was obtained from a woman in her 40s with acute COVID-19. This chain connects TRBV2 to TRBJ1-1; D gene ambiguous. The CDR3 is CASRSGMNTEAFF. The CDR3 DNA is TGTGCCAGCAGGTCGGGTATGAACACTGAAGCTTTCTTT.